This TCR beta chain was captured by sequencing in a study of T-cell reconstitution after alpha-beta-depleted transplantation in children. The sample holds many counts of this clonotype. As yet, its antigen is unknown. CDR3 length equals 15 residues. V was clipped by 4 bases and J by 2 bases, with 12 bases between them. Preparing the TCRbeta library involved the use of unique molecular identifiers. TCRdb itself ran the PCR reads through MiXCR, one entry per CDR3 protein. The sample shows 73,000 or so distinct CDR3 sequences, roughly 4.9% of them seen only once. General study findings and limits: About two months after transplant, alpha-beta T cells reportedly came from several hundred expanded graft clones. T-cell numbers and diversity, one year after transplant, stemmed largely from T cells that were newly produced.

V is TRBV12-3 or TRBV12-4 and J is TRBJ2-1; TRBD1 might be the D (7 bases). Sequencing used PBMCs, mostly from graft donor cells, obtained 180 days after TCRalphabeta/CD19-depleted stem cell transplant. This clonotype was sampled from a boy under two years old who had a stem cell transplant for acute myeloid leukemia, so the T cells may come from the graft donor. CDR3 protein: CASSYRGGTYNEQFF. The CDR3, as DNA: TGTGCCAGCAGTTACAGGGGAGGAACCTACAATGAGCAGTTCTTC.